This TCR beta chain was found in a study of blood T cell repertoires in COVID-19 (dated by TCRdb to about 2020). For the wider study: The collaborator samples originated in the United States, Italy and Spain and spanned the acute and convalescent phases of COVID-19. The prospective study material was composed of cDNA or gDNA derived from T cells, B-cell-depleted T cells, or PBMCs. Subjects who had been exposed to COVID-19, were actively infected with it, or had recovered from it provided the deeply sampled blood TCRbeta repertoires that made up the dataset. The repertoires were released in a freely available public database meant as a resource for research on the immune response to SARS-CoV-2. Samples were obtained from the ongoing ImmuneRACE study (first 160 participants) and from 1,254 subjects provided by 6 global collaborators. The sample metadata nearly always contained a de-identified subject ID, COVID-19 status, age in years and sex. Where available, HLA class I and class II types were obtained from metadata supplied by the sample provider rather than from assay-based typing.

Notes on this clone: The antigen this receptor binds is unknown. Base qualities were left out, and no much larger clone turns up one base away.

TCRbeta CDR3 regions were amplified from genomic DNA by means of the immunoSEQ Assay, a bias-controlled multiplex PCR. Under the source paper's analysis protocol: The number of nucleated cells in each sample was estimated by amplification of reference gene primers within the assay. Sequence reads were collapsed and filtered to measure the absolute abundance of every unique TCRbeta CDR3 rearrangement. For each sample, productive Simpson clonality was calculated as the square root of Simpson's diversity index across productive rearrangements. TCRdb took over this immuneACCESS table, retaining in-frame rearrangements with V and J assigned. Such tables are incomplete; in checked studies, under half of the missing clones stem from an unresolved V gene, and the remainder is unexplained. V and J calls and clone size are copied from that table; D and trimming were computed from the DNA. The sample table contains hundreds of thousands of clones; only one count was recorded for 75% to 85% of them. The ten largest clones represent 7.5% of the sample.

Trimming removed 5 bases from V and 6 bases from J, leaving 14 bases between the germline ends. The CDR3, cysteine through phenylalanine, is 14 amino acids long. Only CDR3 DNA is held: 42 bases, read in frame from base 1. The germline V gene gives CDR1 as SGHTA and CDR2 as FQGTGA. One collaborating source in Seattle enrolled patients while the patients were actively infected and followed the patients over time throughout the course of disease. Each collaborating institution followed its own protocols to collect whole blood in K2EDTA tubes. For TCRbeta analysis, collaborator samples were shipped as frozen whole blood, as isolated PBMCs, or as DNA extracted from either sample type. General conclusions and limits of the study: The amount of clinical and demographic metadata varied by source and participant and was provided uncurated.

The chain employs TRBV7-3 and TRBJ2-1; TRBD2 might be the D gene, on 5 matching bases. Sequenced sample: peripheral blood. This TCR was recovered from an elderly woman with COVID-19, enrolled during active disease. The CDR3 in this case is CASSAGGMGNEQFF. Here is the DNA: TGTGCCAGCAGCGCGGGCGGCATGGGCAATGAGCAGTTCTTC.